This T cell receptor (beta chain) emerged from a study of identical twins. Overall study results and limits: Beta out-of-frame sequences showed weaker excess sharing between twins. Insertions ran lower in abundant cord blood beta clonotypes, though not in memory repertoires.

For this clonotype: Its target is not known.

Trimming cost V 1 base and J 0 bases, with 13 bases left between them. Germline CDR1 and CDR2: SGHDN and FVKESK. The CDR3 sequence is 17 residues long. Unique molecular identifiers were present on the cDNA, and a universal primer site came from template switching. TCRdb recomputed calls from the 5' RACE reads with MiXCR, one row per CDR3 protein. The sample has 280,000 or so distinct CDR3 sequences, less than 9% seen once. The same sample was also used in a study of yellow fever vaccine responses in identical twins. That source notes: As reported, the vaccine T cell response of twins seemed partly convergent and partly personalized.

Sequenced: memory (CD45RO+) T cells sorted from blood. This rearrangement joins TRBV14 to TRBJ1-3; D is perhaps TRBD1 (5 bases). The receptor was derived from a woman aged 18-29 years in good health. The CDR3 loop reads CASSQVVGAPSGNTIYF. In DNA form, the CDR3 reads TGTGCCAGCAGCCAAGTCGTAGGGGCACCCTCTGGAAACACCATATATTTT.